Included here is one TCR beta chain sequence, with context. V was trimmed by 7 bases and J by 4 bases, leaving 16 bases between them. The CDR3 covers 14 residues. Germline V gene lookup returns CDR1 MGHRA and CDR2 YSYEKL. The data are from a study of OX40 agonist ivuxolimab in advanced cancers. Sampling of blood occurred at baseline, cycle 4 day 1, and cycle 7 day 1. TCRdb keeps only in-frame clones here, not all; method: immunoSEQ multiplex PCR. This sample has some 86,000 clones, with around nine tenths found just once. The chain couples TRBV4-1 to TRBJ1-1; D is possibly TRBD1 (6 bases). The material was CD4+ or CD8+ T cells sorted from blood, obtained in a trial of the OX40 agonist ivuxolimab. The source of this sequence is an adult with an advanced solid tumor such as melanoma, head and neck, liver or kidney cancer. CDR3 nucleotide sequence: TGCGCCAGCACGTACCATACAGGGAGCACTGAAGCTTTCTTT. It encodes CASTYHTGSTEAFF.